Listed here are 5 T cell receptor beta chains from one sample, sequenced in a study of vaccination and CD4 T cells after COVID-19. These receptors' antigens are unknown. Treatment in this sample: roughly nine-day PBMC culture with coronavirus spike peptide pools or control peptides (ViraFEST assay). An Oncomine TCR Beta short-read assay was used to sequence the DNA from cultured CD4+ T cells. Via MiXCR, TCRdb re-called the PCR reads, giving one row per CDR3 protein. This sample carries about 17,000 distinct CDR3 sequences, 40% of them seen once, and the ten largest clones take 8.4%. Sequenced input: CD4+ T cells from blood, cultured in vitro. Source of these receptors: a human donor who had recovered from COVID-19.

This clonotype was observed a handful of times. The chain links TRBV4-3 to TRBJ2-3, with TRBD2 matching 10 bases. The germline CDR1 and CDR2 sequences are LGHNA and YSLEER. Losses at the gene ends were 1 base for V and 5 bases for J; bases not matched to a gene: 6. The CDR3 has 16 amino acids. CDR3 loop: CASSQVVAGGRDTQYF. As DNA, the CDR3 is TGCGCCAGCAGCCAAGTTGTAGCGGGAGGTCGAGATACGCAGTATTTT.

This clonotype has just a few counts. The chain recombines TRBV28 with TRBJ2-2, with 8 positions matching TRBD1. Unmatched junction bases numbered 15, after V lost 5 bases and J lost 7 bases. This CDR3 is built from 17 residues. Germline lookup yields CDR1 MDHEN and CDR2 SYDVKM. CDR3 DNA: TGTGCCAGCAGTCTCCCAGGGGCAGGGGGCTTGGGCGGGGAGCTGTTTTTT. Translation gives CASSLPGAGGLGGELFF.

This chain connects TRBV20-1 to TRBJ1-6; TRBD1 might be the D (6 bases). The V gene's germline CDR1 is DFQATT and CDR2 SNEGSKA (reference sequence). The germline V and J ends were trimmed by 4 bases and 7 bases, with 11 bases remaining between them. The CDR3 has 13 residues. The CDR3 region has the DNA TGCAGTGCTATTGGACAGATAAATTCACCCCTCCACTTT. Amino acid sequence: CSAIGQINSPLHF.

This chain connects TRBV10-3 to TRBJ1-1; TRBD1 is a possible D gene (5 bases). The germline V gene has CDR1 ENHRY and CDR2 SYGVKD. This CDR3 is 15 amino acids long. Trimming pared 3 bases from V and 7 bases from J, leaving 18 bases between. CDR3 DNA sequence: TGTGCCATCAGTGATTCGGGGCCCGGTAGAGGTGAAGCTTTCTTT. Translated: CAISDSGPGRGEAFF.

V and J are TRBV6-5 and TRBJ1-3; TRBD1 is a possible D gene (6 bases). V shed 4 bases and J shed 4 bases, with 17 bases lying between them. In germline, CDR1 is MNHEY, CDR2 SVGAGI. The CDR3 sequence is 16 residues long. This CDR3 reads CASSLRPGAGGNTIYF. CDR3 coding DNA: TGTGCCAGCAGTTTGCGCCCGGGGGCGGGAGGAAACACCATATATTTT.